These 4 T cell receptor beta chains were sequenced from one sample in a study of shared clonotypes between healthy human individuals. Data came from immunoSEQ multiplex PCR; TCRdb stores just in-frame clones and leaves some out. The sample records approximately 2.5 million clones, around nine tenths being singletons. The sample was naive CD4+ T cells sorted from blood. The sample's subset: CD45RA+ positively selected. The receptors were gathered from a man younger than 35 in good health.

This clone was detected once. The chain links TRBV6-5 to TRBJ1-5; D remains unclear. Germline V gene lookup returns CDR1 MNHEY and CDR2 SVGAGI. The CDR3 is made up of 14 amino acids. V was pared by 5 bases and J by 5 bases, with 13 bases between. Here the CDR3 reads CASSEVQPDQPQHF. CDR3 nucleotides: TGTGCCAGCAGTGAGGTGCAGCCCGATCAGCCCCAGCATTTT.

A word on this clone: Other nucleotide sequences in the sample specify the same CDR3. The chain joins TRBV6-1 to TRBJ1-4; 9 nucleotides agree with TRBD1. The V segment lost 3 bases and the J segment 5 bases; nucleotides outside the gene matches: 1. Germline CDR1 reads MNHNS; CDR2 reads SASEGT. This CDR3 has 14 amino acids. CDR3 nucleotide sequence: TGTGCCAGCAGTGAGGGACAGGGCAATGAAAAACTGTTTTTT. Its translation is CASSEGQGNEKLFF.

This clone was seen a single time. This rearrangement joins TRBV10-3 to TRBJ2-7; D gene unclear. Trimming cost V 3 bases and J 2 bases, with 8 bases left between them. CDR3 length: 13 residues. Germline V gene lookup returns CDR1 ENHRY and CDR2 SYGVKD. The CDR3, as DNA: TGTGCCATCAGTGATAGGACGCCCTACGAGCAGTACTTC. This encodes CAISDRTPYEQYF.

The chain joins TRBV5-6 to TRBJ1-2; no clear D. The CDR3 runs 14 residues. Germline-derived CDR1 and CDR2 are SGHDT and YYEEEE. The ends were cut back, 0 bases at V and 3 bases at J, with 9 bases in the middle. In DNA form, the CDR3 reads TGTGCCAGCAGCTTGGTACCAGGCTACTATGGCTACACCTTC. Encoded protein: CASSLVPGYYGYTF. Full variable domain (rest looked up from reference TRBV5-6 and TRBJ1-2): DAGVTQSPTHLIKTRGQQVTLRCSPKSGHDTVSWYQQALGQGPQFIFQYYEEEERQRGNFPDRFSGHQFPNYSSELNVNALLLGDSALYLCASSLVPGYYGYTFGSGTRLTVV.